The 23 T cell receptor beta chains presented below share a single source sample, sequenced in a study of cytomegalovirus exposure and HLA in healthy donors. The study ran its PCR with 60 Vbeta and 13 Jbeta primers. Profiling relied on immunoSEQ multiplex PCR, and the TCRdb table lists in-frame clones only, not all of them. The repertoire holds 95,000 to 100,000 clones, under 80% seen once, with roughly 2% in the top ten. Sequencing used PBMCs. These TCRs come from a man aged 35 to 55 in good health and CMV-seronegative.

In its sample, this clone was seen a few times. The genes are TRBV19 and TRBJ1-3; no clear D gene. CDR3 length: 12 amino acids. Trimming left V 8 bases short and J 0 bases short, with 5 bases between. Germline V CDR1 and CDR2: LNHDA, SQIVND (reference sequence). CDR3 sequence (DNA): TGTGCCAGTGGGAGCTCTGGAAACACCATATATTTT. Amino acid sequence: CASGSSGNTIYF.

The V call is TRBV13, the J call TRBJ1-3; 9 bases fit TRBD1. The germline CDR1 and CDR2 sequences are PRHDT and FYEKMQ (reference sequence). The CDR3 consists of 15 residues. The V and J ends lost 5 bases and 3 bases, in that order; junction bases with no gene match: 5. DNA for the CDR3: TGTGCCAGCAGCCATACAGGGGGCTATGGAAACACCATATATTTT. It yields the protein CASSHTGGYGNTIYF.

A remark on this clone: At the DNA level, this CDR3 is encoded by other sequences in the same sample as well. The chain joins TRBV19 to TRBJ2-5; weak D call: TRBD1 (5 bases). CDR3 size: 14 residues. Germline V gene sequence: CDR1 LNHDA, CDR2 SQIVND (reference sequence). Trimming removed 5 bases from V and 2 bases from J, with 12 bases in between. CDR3 region: CASSVQGGQETQYF. The CDR3 DNA is TGTGCCAGTAGTGTCCAGGGCGGACAAGAGACCCAGTACTTC. Drawing the rest from reference TRBV19 and TRBJ2-5, the complete variable domain is DGGITQSPKYLFRKEGQNVTLSCEQNLNHDAMYWYRQDPGQGLRLIYYSQIVNDFQKGDIAEGYSVSREKKESFPLTVTSAQKNPTAFYLCASSVQGGQETQYFGPGTRLLVL.

The chain combines TRBV10-3 with TRBJ1-1; D ambiguous. V was pared by 3 bases and J by 2 bases, with 13 bases between. The CDR3 extends over 15 amino acids. Germline V gene sequence: CDR1 ENHRY, CDR2 SYGVKD. The CDR3 protein is CAISDLGPSNTEAFF. In nucleotides, the CDR3 is TGTGCCATCAGTGACTTAGGCCCTAGCAACACTGAAGCTTTCTTT.

In this sample, this clone turned up once. At one of its ends the junction is not consistent with the germline gene, which may arise from a read error. The chain uses TRBV19 and TRBJ2-6; the D gene is possibly TRBD1 (5 bases). CDR3 length: 15 amino acids. Germline V lookup: CDR1 LNHDA, CDR2 SQIVND (reference sequence). CDR3 bases: TGTGCCAGTAGTGCCTTGGGTTCTGGGGCCAGCGTCCTGACTTTC. Encoded protein: CASSALGSGASVLTF.

This clone was counted a single time. The J gene is TRBJ1-2, the V gene TRBV6-5; 9 bases line up with TRBD1. The CDR3 extends over 15 amino acids. The V and J ends lost 6 bases and 4 bases, in that order; junction bases with no gene match: 9. The germline V gene encodes CDR1 MNHEY and CDR2 SVGAGI. The CDR3 here is CASRDIQGALYGYTF. CDR3 bases: TGTGCCAGCAGAGATATACAGGGGGCGCTCTATGGCTACACCTTC.

This chain uses TRBV6-4 with TRBJ2-6, with D unclear. The CDR3 sequence is 15 residues long. The germline V gene has CDR1 MRHNA and CDR2 SNTAGT. Trimming took off 3 bases at V and 0 bases at J, with 6 bases between the two ends. DNA for the CDR3: TGTGCCAGCAGTGAGGGCAGCTCTGGGGCCAACGTCCTGACTTTC. Protein: CASSEGSSGANVLTF.

V usage is TRBV11-3 and J usage is TRBJ2-7; D possibly corresponds to TRBD1 (6 bases). Trimming cost V 2 bases and J 6 bases, with 8 bases left between them. CDR1 and CDR2 (germline): SGHNT, YENEEA. CDR3 length: 12 residues. CDR3 DNA: TGTGCCAGCAGCTTATTAGGGGGCGAGCAGTACTTC. Its translation: CASSLLGGEQYF.

This chain joins TRBV19 and TRBJ2-3, with 9 positions matching TRBD2. CDR3 length: 16 residues. Germline trimming cut 0 bases from V and 4 bases from J; bases unmatched to any gene: 5. CDR1 is LNHDA, CDR2 SQIVND, per germline (reference sequence). CDR3 residues: CASSIDLGLAPDTQYF. The CDR3 DNA reads TGTGCCAGTAGTATAGACTTGGGACTAGCTCCAGATACGCAGTATTTT.

This chain joins TRBV6-4 and TRBJ2-3, with 8 nucleotides matching TRBD1. Germline loops: CDR1 MRHNA, CDR2 SNTAGT. This CDR3 spans 13 amino acids. After removal of 10 bases from V and 5 bases from J, the junction contained 8 bases not matched to a gene. As DNA, the CDR3 is TGTGCCACCGCCAGGGGGCGAGGAGATACGCAGTATTTT. Translated: CATARGRGDTQYF.

The chain joins TRBV9 to TRBJ1-6; D is unresolved. Trimming took off 3 bases at V and 5 bases at J, with 3 bases between the two ends. The CDR3 sequence is 12 residues long. Germline V gene sequence: CDR1 SGDLS, CDR2 YYNGEE. The CDR3 spells CASSANNSPLHF. The DNA for the CDR3 is TGTGCCAGCAGCGCAAATAATTCACCCCTCCACTTT.

A single count supports this clone. This chain uses TRBV7-7 with TRBJ2-5; 7 nucleotides match TRBD1. Germline V gene lookup returns CDR1 SSHAT and CDR2 FNYEAQ (reference sequence). J gave up 1 base and V 1 base, and 3 bases lay outside the gene matches. The CDR3 has 15 amino acids. CDR3 in DNA: TGTGCCAGCAGCTTAGGTGGGACAGTCCAAGAGACCCAGTACTTC. This gives the protein CASSLGGTVQETQYF.

This chain connects TRBV14 to TRBJ2-1; TRBD1 matches at 8 bases. This CDR3 is built from 18 residues. CDR1 is SGHDN and CDR2 is FVKESK in the germline V gene. The V and J ends lost 5 bases and 4 bases, in that order; junction bases with no gene match: 16. The CDR3 region is CASSNRGCMPPDYNEQFF. The CDR3 DNA sequence: TGTGCCAGCAGCAACAGGGGGTGCATGCCTCCTGATTACAATGAGCAGTTCTTC.

The chain is built from TRBV7-9 and TRBJ1-1; no firm D call. V was cut by 3 bases and J by 5 bases, with 13 bases left in between. Germline CDR1 SEHNR, CDR2 FQNEAQ (reference sequence). CDR3 length: 14 amino acids. The DNA of the CDR3 is TGTGCCAGCAGCTTCCCCTCCGCAGGTACTGAAGCTTTCTTT. This sequence encodes CASSFPSAGTEAFF.

The chain joins TRBV5-4 to TRBJ1-6; D is ambiguous. The CDR3 length is 13 residues. The ends were cut back, 4 bases at V and 8 bases at J, with 10 bases in the middle. CDR1 is SGHNT and CDR2 is YYREEE in the germline V gene (reference sequence). The CDR3: CASSDLNDSPLHF. For the CDR3, the DNA is TGTGCCAGCAGCGACTTAAACGATTCACCCCTCCACTTT.

The chain joins TRBV5-4 to TRBJ2-7, with D perhaps TRBD1 (6 bases). CDR1 SGHNT and CDR2 YYREEE come from the germline V gene (reference sequence). V lost 4 bases, J lost 1 base, and 15 bases lay in between. The CDR3 covers 15 residues. The CDR3 here is CASSPGTLTSYEQYF. DNA of the CDR3: TGTGCCAGCAGCCCCGGGACACTGACATCCTACGAGCAGTACTTC.

This clone was counted a few times. This chain joins TRBV19 and TRBJ1-1, with D tentatively TRBD1 (5 bases). This CDR3 spans 17 amino acids. V lost 5 bases, J lost 0 bases, and 19 bases lay in between. Germline V lookup: CDR1 LNHDA, CDR2 SQIVND (reference sequence). CDR3 residues: CASSPGNKGILNTEAFF. CDR3 DNA: TGTGCCAGTAGTCCAGGGAATAAAGGAATTCTGAACACTGAAGCTTTCTTT.

This CDR3 is CASSFRQGAMRGYTF. The CDR3 DNA is TGTGCCAGCAGCTTCCGACAGGGAGCTATGAGGGGCTACACCTTC. The chain combines TRBV5-8 with TRBJ1-2; 7 bases match TRBD1. Germline lookup yields CDR1 SGHTS and CDR2 YDEGEE. The CDR3 totals 15 residues. The ends lost 2 bases at V and 8 bases at J; junction bases unmatched: 12.

The J gene is TRBJ1-1, the V gene TRBV7-3; D uncertain. With 2 bases removed from V and 0 bases from J, the gap between germline ends came to 4 bases. The V gene's germline CDR1 is SGHTA and CDR2 FQGTGA. This CDR3 is 13 amino acids long. The CDR3 DNA reads as TGTGCCAGCAGCTTAGTAGTGAACACTGAAGCTTTCTTT. Protein sequence: CASSLVVNTEAFF.

J is TRBJ2-3 and V is TRBV6-4; 8 bases line up with TRBD2. Trimming took 0 bases from V and 1 from J; bases not matched to a gene: 3. Germline V gene sequence: CDR1 MRHNA, CDR2 SNTAGT. The CDR3 sequence is 16 residues long. The chain's CDR3 is CASSDSTSGGTDTQYF. The CDR3 bases are TGTGCCAGCAGTGACTCCACTAGCGGTGGCACAGATACGCAGTATTTT.

The gene calls are TRBV7-2 and TRBJ2-1, with D tentatively TRBD2 (6 bases). The germline CDR1 and CDR2 sequences are SGHTA and FQGNSA. The CDR3 is made up of 14 amino acids. The V and J ends lost 5 bases and 9 bases respectively, with 17 bases between them. This chain's CDR3 is CASSAGLSFTEQFF. The CDR3 DNA follows: TGTGCCAGCAGCGCCGGACTATCCTTTACTGAGCAGTTCTTC.

This chain links TRBV4-1 with TRBJ2-2; TRBD1 agrees at 9 bases. The CDR3 length is 15 residues. Looked up from germline, CDR1 is MGHRA and CDR2 is YSYEKL. With V trimmed by 4 bases and J by 3 bases, 3 bases remained unmatched. CDR3 amino acids: CASSLQGADTGELFF. The CDR3 DNA sequence: TGCGCCAGCAGCCTACAGGGGGCGGACACCGGGGAGCTGTTTTTT.

The V gene is TRBV28, the J gene TRBJ1-2; D possibly corresponds to TRBD1 (5 bases). Germline lookup yields CDR1 MDHEN and CDR2 SYDVKM. V lost 5 bases to trimming and J lost 6 bases, with 7 bases between them. The CDR3 is made up of 11 amino acids. The CDR3 DNA sequence: TGTGCCAGCAGTCTAGGGGATGGCTACACCTTC. It is translated as CASSLGDGYTF.